This entry is about one T cell receptor (beta chain). This clone was counted at least ten times. The specificity of this receptor is unknown. One base away there is no much larger clone; base qualities are not given. Donors were healthy HIV-negative adults with no recently reported acute infections or vaccinations. Only Caucasian adults living in Nashville, Tennessee, USA were represented among the donors. CD4+ T cells were enriched through magnetic negative selection, after which naive cells were positively selected on CD45RA and the remaining negative fraction served as the memory subset. After blood collection by leukapheresis, PBMCs were isolated using Ficoll-Histopaque density gradient centrifugation and then cryopreserved in the vapor phase of liquid nitrogen. Analytical flow cytometry was used to check the purity and quantity of every magnetically sorted T cell population. Genomic DNA was isolated from every sorted fraction and measured by UV absorbance on a Nanodrop 2000c.

The source of the sample is a study of shared clonotypes between healthy human individuals (TCRdb year 2020). About the full investigation: A couple of women and three men aged 18 to 49 years were included in the cohort. For each donor, CD4 naive and CD4 memory were each given three plates, CD8 naive was given two plates, and CD8 memory was given one plate. To estimate repertoire size and how much clonotype sharing occurs between individuals, the study deeply sequenced the blood TCR repertoires of several healthy adults. Leukapheresis yielded between about 0.8 and 8.9 billion PBMCs per donor. Libraries were prepared and TCR repertoires were sequenced by different laboratories using diverse techniques, in order to increase sequencing depth and limit assay-specific biases.

The research as a whole found: Because the study included a small number of donors, the genetic and exposure-history diversity represented was limited. Sampling was restricted to blood, and TCR repertoires in tissue are likely to differ from TCR repertoires in blood. Naive subsets generally had larger estimated clonotype richness than memory subsets did. Rarefaction of sorted-subset datasets indicated incomplete sequencing despite the large sequencing depth. Compared with non-shared clonotypes, clonotypes shared by all four sorted-subset donors had higher generation probabilities. About 4.5% of naive CD4, roughly 3.6% of naive CD8, around 2.3% of memory CD4, and more than 0.35% of memory CD8 clonotypes were shared across a few donors. Based on pairwise subsampling, the degree of clonotype sharing among donors was expected to be affected by sequencing depth.

Using the deep immunoSEQ assay, TCR CDR3 regions were amplified from genomic DNA by multiplex PCR. Genomic DNA extracted from each cell subset was distributed evenly over all wells of several immunoSEQ 96-well plates, and each plate served as one replicate. For sorted subsets, each replicate PCR was loaded with 200 ng genomic DNA, equivalent to 30,000 or so T cell genomes. The purified libraries were quantified using a Qubit 3.0 fluorometer, sized with a Bioanalyzer 2100, and then quantified again using the KAPA Library Quantification kit. Every immunoSEQ 96-well plate was sequenced on a dedicated single-read 150-cycle Illumina NextSeq 550 flow cell. The authors' analysis ran thus. The immunoSEQ output contained only junctional sequences without quality scores, so filtering could not match that applied to full-length reads. Sequences were annotated with PyIR, a Python wrapper for IgBLAST v1.9, and V/J genes and CDR3 were assigned using IMGT germline references. Reads were filtered out if the reads had weak V/J assignments (E-value above 1e-6), no CDR3, stop codons, out-of-frame junctions, or ambiguous translated residues. V3J clonotypes were defined as sequences sharing the same inferred V gene, J gene, and CDR3 amino acid sequence. Percentage overlap between repertoires was calculated by dividing the number of shared unique clonotypes by the size of the smaller repertoire. Richness of each repertoire was evaluated using RTK rarefaction, the Chao1 estimator, and Recon v2.1 estimates of unobserved clonotypes. Generation probabilities were computed with OLGA for all TCRbeta clonotypes obtained by the gDNA method from several donors. TCRdb carries this immuneACCESS record with in-frame sequences only. Its versions omit some clonotypes, under half of them owing to an unresolved V gene in the studies checked, with the rest unexplained. D and trimming were read from the DNA, whereas the V and J calls and clone size are those reported in that table. In all, the sample holds 1 million to 1.2 million clones, and roughly 77% of those were seen once. The ten largest make up approximately 0.95% of the sample.

This receptor was identified in a man aged 18 to 29 in good health. Some clones in this sample may be carry-over from other donors' samples. Sequencing used memory CD4+ T cells from PBMCs. The cell subset or site label corresponds to: CD45RA-negative fraction.

The sequenced DNA: TGTGCCAGCAGATTAACAGGGGTATTCTCTGGGGCCAACGTCCTGACTTTC. This encodes CASRLTGVFSGANVLTF. The rearranged chain carries TRBV28 and TRBJ2-6, with 7 central nucleotides matching TRBD1. The germline V gene specifies MDHEN as CDR1 and SYDVKM as CDR2. Germline trimming: 6 bases from V, 0 bases from J; junction bases outside gene matches: 8. The CDR3, from cysteine to phenylalanine, totals 17 residues. The CDR3 DNA has 51 bases and is translated from base 1.